Listed below are T cell receptor beta chains from one sample, sequenced in a study of shared clonotypes between healthy human individuals. Using immunoSEQ multiplex PCR, the repertoire was profiled, and TCRdb retains in-frame clones only, with some absent. The sample consists of hundreds of thousands of clones, 90% to 96% of them appearing once. Sequencing was done on a sample of naive CD4+ T cells sorted from blood. The receptors stem from a woman aged 25-40 years in good health. The CDR3 runs from the conserved cysteine through the conserved F or W. The D gene is left open where the match is weak. A row's size may be missing; if present it is once, few, many or a size class.

clone size,D gene,J gene,V gene,CDR3 DNA,CDR3 protein
.,TRBD1,TRBJ2-7,TRBV6-1,TGTGCCAGCAGTGAGGGGACAGCCACCTACGAGCAGTACTTC,CASSEGTATYEQYF
.,.,TRBJ2-2,TRBV7-9,TGTGCCAGCAGCCCTAGTGGGGGAGGTACCGGGGAGCTGTTTTTT,CASSPSGGGTGELFF
.,TRBD1,TRBJ1-5,TRBV11-2,TGTGCCAGCAGCTTGGGGGACAGGCTTAGCAATCAGCCCCAGCATTTT,CASSLGDRLSNQPQHF
.,.,TRBJ2-1,TRBV28,TGTGCCAGCAGTTTCGGGCTAGCCGGAGGGTCCTACAATGAGCAGTTCTTC,CASSFGLAGGSYNEQFF
once,.,TRBJ1-2,TRBV4-1,TGCGCCAGCAGCCAACCTGGGGGGGGGCGTAACTATGGCTACACCTTC,CASSQPGGGRNYGYTF
.,TRBD2,TRBJ2-1,TRBV7-2,TGTGCCAGCAGTCCCACTAGCGGGAACTACAATGAGCAGTTCTTC,CASSPTSGNYNEQFF
.,TRBD2,TRBJ2-5,TRBV5-1,TGCGCCAGCAGCTTGGGACTAGCGGGAGGCGAGACCCAGTACTTC,CASSLGLAGGETQYF
few,.,TRBJ1-2,TRBV27,TGTGCCAGTCTTTGGGGGGGCTATGGCTACACCTTC,CASLWGGYGYTF
.,TRBD1,TRBJ2-3,TRBV27,TGTGCCAGCTCGGGACAGGCCAGGGCAGATACGCAGTATTTT,CASSGQARADTQYF
.,.,TRBJ1-1,TRBV5-1,TGCGCCAGCAGCTACGGGTGGGGCAATAGGAACACTGAAGCTTTCTTT,CASSYGWGNRNTEAFF
.,.,TRBJ1-1,TRBV5-1,TGCGCCAGCAGCTTGGTTCCAGACATGAACACTGAAGCTTTCTTT,CASSLVPDMNTEAFF
.,TRBD2,TRBJ2-5,TRBV7-9,TGTGCCAGCAGCTTAGAACTAGCGGGAGGGCCACTAGAGACCCAGTACTTC,CASSLELAGGPLETQYF
.,.,TRBJ2-2,TRBV18,TGTGCCAGCTCATTCGGACAGGCGGGAGGCACCGGGGAGCTGTTTTTT,CASSFGQAGGTGELFF
.,.,TRBJ1-1,TRBV28,TGTGCCAGCCCCCCCCCAGGGGCCCTGAACACTGAAGCTTTCTTT,CASPPPGALNTEAFF
few,.,TRBJ1-5,TRBV21-1,TGTGCCAGCAGCACCTGGGCGGGAGGAGGCAATCAGCCCCAGCATTTT,CASSTWAGGGNQPQHF
.,TRBD2,TRBJ2-3,TRBV19,TGTGCCAGTAGTAGACTAGCGGGAGGCCGGGATACGCAGTATTTT,CASSRLAGGRDTQYF
.,.,TRBJ2-3,TRBV11-3,TGTGCCAGCAGCGACACTAGCACAGATACGCAGTATTTT,CASSDTSTDTQYF
.,.,TRBJ1-5,TRBV28,TGTGCCAGCAGTTCCTTGACGGGCATCAATCAGCCCCAGCATTTT,CASSSLTGINQPQHF
.,TRBD1,TRBJ1-6,TRBV5-4,TGTGCCAGCAGCTTGAGCTACAGGGGGCAAAATTCACCCCTCCACTTT,CASSLSYRGQNSPLHF
.,.,TRBJ2-7,TRBV19,TGTGCCAGCGCGACGTCGGGCGCCTACGAGCAGTACTTC,CASATSGAYEQYF
.,.,TRBJ2-3,TRBV10-3,TGTGCCATCAGTGAGATCGGGGGAGGCACAGATACGCAGTATTTT,CAISEIGGGTDTQYF
few,.,TRBJ1-5,TRBV7-9,TGTGCCAGCAGCTTAGACCCGGGGGCCGGCAATCAGCCCCAGCATTTT,CASSLDPGAGNQPQHF
.,.,TRBJ2-2,TRBV28,TGTGCCAGCAGTCCTCACGGGTGGGGAGGTGAGAACACCGGGGAGCTGTTTTTT,CASSPHGWGGENTGELFF
once,.,TRBJ2-3,TRBV4-1,TGCGCCAGCAGACCTCCGGGCGTTTACACAGATACGCAGTATTTT,CASRPPGVYTDTQYF
.,.,TRBJ2-7,TRBV4-1,TGCGCCAGCAGCTCTCTTCCTAGGGAAGAGCAGTACTTC,CASSSLPREEQYF
.,.,TRBJ1-2,TRBV27,TGTGCCAGCAGTTTCAAGGGCGTAGGCTATGGCTACACCTTC,CASSFKGVGYGYTF
.,.,TRBJ2-7,TRBV6-5,TGTGCCAGCAGCCGCCGAGGCGGGGACTCCTACGAGCAGTACTTC,CASSRRGGDSYEQYF
.,.,TRBJ1-2,TRBV18,TGTGCCAGCTCACCAGGAGACATCTATGGCTACACCTTC,CASSPGDIYGYTF
.,.,TRBJ1-6,TRBV4-1,TGCGCCAGCAGCCAAGGCCAGGTGATCTATAATTCACCCCTCCACTTT,CASSQGQVIYNSPLHF
.,.,TRBJ2-1,TRBV29-1,TGCAGCGTTGAAGGGGGGAGCTCCTACAATGAGCAGTTCTTC,CSVEGGSSYNEQFF
.,TRBD2,TRBJ2-7,TRBV29-1,TGCAGCGTTGCATTTGGGACTAGTGCTTCCTACGAGCAGTACTTC,CSVAFGTSASYEQYF
.,.,TRBJ2-7,TRBV7-2,TGTGCCAGCAGCCGGGACGCCTACGAGCAGTACTTC,CASSRDAYEQYF
.,.,TRBJ2-2,TRBV19,TGTGCCAGTCTTACAGGGAACACCGGGGAGCTGTTTTTT,CASLTGNTGELFF
once,.,TRBJ2-3,TRBV19,TGTGCCAGTAGCCCCGGGGCTTTGGGGACAGATACGCAGTATTTT,CASSPGALGTDTQYF
once,TRBD2,TRBJ2-1,TRBV7-9,TGTGCCAGCAGCTTAGGTCTAGCGGGAGTGTACAATGAGCAGTTCTTC,CASSLGLAGVYNEQFF
.,.,TRBJ1-1,TRBV29-1,TGCAGCGGGGGGGGTTTTAACACTGAAGCTTTCTTT,CSGGGFNTEAFF
.,.,TRBJ1-5,TRBV19,TGTGCCAGTAGCTCCAAGGGGAACCAGCCCCAGCATTTT,CASSSKGNQPQHF
.,.,TRBJ2-7,TRBV2,TGTGCCAGCAGCTTAACTTGGTTGGAGCAGTACTTC,CASSLTWLEQYF
.,TRBD1,TRBJ2-5,TRBV5-4,TGTGCCAGCAGCTTCATGGACAGGGGGGAGACCCAGTACTTC,CASSFMDRGETQYF
.,.,TRBJ1-4,TRBV15,TGTGCCACCAGCAGAGATGTCGATAGAGGGATTGACGAAAAACTGTTTTTT,CATSRDVDRGIDEKLFF
.,.,TRBJ2-1,TRBV5-3,TGTGCGAGTGGGTTCGAGTGGAACAATGAGCAGTTCTTC,CASGFEWNNEQFF
.,.,TRBJ2-7,TRBV6-5,TGTGCCAGCTTTGGGGACACCTCCTACGAGCAGTACTTC,CASFGDTSYEQYF
.,TRBD1,TRBJ1-2,TRBV5-1,TGCGCCAGCCATATAGGACAGGATCGTGGCTACACCTTC,CASHIGQDRGYTF
.,.,TRBJ1-5,TRBV27,TGTGCCAGCAGTTTCACGGGGGGAAACGATCAGCCCCAGCATTTT,CASSFTGGNDQPQHF
.,.,TRBJ1-1,TRBV5-1,TGCGCCAGCAGCTTGGAGGCGGGGAACACTGAAGCTTTCTTT,CASSLEAGNTEAFF
once,.,TRBJ2-1,TRBV9,TGTGCCAGCAGCGTTCGGGGAGGAGAGCAGTTCTTC,CASSVRGGEQFF
.,TRBD1,TRBJ2-3,TRBV11-2,TGTGCCAGCAGCTTCCAGGGGGCAGATACGCAGTATTTT,CASSFQGADTQYF
.,TRBD2,TRBJ2-3,TRBV6-1,TGTGCCAGCCTTAGCGGGAGTAGCACAGATACGCAGTATTTT,CASLSGSSTDTQYF
once,TRBD1,TRBJ1-2,TRBV13,TGTGCCAGCAGCCATAGGACAGGGGCTAACTATGGCTACACCTTC,CASSHRTGANYGYTF
.,TRBD1,TRBJ1-1,TRBV28,TGTGCCAGCTGGGACAGGAACACTGAAGCTTTCTTT,CASWDRNTEAFF
.,.,TRBJ1-4,TRBV5-4,TGTGCCAGCAGCTTGGCCCCGGGGGAGACTAATGAAAAACTGTTTTTT,CASSLAPGETNEKLFF
.,TRBD1,TRBJ1-5,TRBV28,TGTGCCACCAGGACAGGCTACAATCAGCCCCAGCATTTT,CATRTGYNQPQHF
.,.,TRBJ1-4,TRBV5-1,TGCGCCAGCAGCCCACCGGCCGGACCTGGGGGTGAAAAACTGTTTTTT,CASSPPAGPGGEKLFF
.,.,TRBJ2-7,TRBV7-2,TGTGCCAGCACCAATTCCACCTCCTACGAGCAGTACTTC,CASTNSTSYEQYF
.,.,TRBJ2-7,TRBV19,TGTGCCAGTAGCAAAGTTGTTGGGGGCCGGTACGAGCAGTACTTC,CASSKVVGGRYEQYF
.,.,TRBJ2-1,TRBV7-9,TGTGCCAGCAGGCCAACTAGCTCCTACAATGAGCAGTTCTTC,CASRPTSSYNEQFF
.,TRBD1,TRBJ2-1,TRBV2,TGTGCCAGCGCTTTGGGACAGGGTAGTAATGAGCAGTTCTTC,CASALGQGSNEQFF
.,.,TRBJ2-1,TRBV2,TGTGCCAGCAATACTCATGCGGGTCGCGGGTCCAAGGAGGGGACCTACAATGAGCAGTTCTTC,CASNTHAGRGSKEGTYNEQFF
.,TRBD2,TRBJ2-5,TRBV5-1,TGCGCCAGCAGCTTAGGGACTAACCAAGAGACCCAGTACTTC,CASSLGTNQETQYF